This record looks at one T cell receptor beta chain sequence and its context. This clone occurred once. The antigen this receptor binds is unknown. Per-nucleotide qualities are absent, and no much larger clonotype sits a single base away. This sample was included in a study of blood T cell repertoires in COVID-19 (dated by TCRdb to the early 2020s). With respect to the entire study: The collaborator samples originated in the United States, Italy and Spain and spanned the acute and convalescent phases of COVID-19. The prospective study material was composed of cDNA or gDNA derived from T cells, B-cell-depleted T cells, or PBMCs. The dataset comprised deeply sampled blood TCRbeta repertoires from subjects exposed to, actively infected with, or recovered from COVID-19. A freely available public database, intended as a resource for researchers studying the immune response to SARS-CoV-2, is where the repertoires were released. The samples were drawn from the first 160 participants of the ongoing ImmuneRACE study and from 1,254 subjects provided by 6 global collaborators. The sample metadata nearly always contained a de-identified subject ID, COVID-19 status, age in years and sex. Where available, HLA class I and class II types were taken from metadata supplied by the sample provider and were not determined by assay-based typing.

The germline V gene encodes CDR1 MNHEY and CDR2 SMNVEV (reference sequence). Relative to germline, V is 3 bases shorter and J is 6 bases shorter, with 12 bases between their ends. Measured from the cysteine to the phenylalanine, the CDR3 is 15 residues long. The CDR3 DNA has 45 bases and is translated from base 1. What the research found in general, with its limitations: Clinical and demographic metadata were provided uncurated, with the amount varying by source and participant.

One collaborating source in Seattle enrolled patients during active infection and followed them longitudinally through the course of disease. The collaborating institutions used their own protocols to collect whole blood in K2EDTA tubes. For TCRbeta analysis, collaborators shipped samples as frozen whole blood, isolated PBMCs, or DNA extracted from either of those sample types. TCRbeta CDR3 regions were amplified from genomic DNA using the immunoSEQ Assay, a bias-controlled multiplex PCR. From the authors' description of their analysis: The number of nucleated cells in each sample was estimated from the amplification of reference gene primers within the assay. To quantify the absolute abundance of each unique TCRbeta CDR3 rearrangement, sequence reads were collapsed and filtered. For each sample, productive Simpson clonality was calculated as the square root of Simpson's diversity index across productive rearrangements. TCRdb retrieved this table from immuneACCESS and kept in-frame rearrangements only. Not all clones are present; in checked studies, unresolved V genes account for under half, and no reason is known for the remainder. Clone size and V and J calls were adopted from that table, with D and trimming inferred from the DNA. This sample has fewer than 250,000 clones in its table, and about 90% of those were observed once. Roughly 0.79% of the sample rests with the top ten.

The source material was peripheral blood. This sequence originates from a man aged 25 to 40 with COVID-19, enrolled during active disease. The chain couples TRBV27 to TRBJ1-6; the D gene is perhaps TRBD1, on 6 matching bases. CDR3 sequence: CASSLGGAGNSPLHF. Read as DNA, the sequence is TGTGCCAGCAGTTTGGGGGGGGCTGGTAATTCACCCCTCCACTTT.